The 30 T cell receptor beta chains in this list originate from one sample, sequenced in a study of human T cells and chemical hapten exposure. Time point specified: patch test 2, 6 weeks after DPC sensitization. Treatment here: therapeutic diphenylcyclopropenone sensitization with weekly scalp DPC. TCRdb re-called the RACE reads with MiXCR, one entry per CDR3 protein. Of tens of thousands of distinct CDR3 sequences detected, more than 9% appear once; the ten largest clones hold over 1.5%. Here the sequenced sample was whole blood, taken in connection with sensitization to the hapten diphenylcyclopropenone (DPC). These receptors were collected from a woman in her 50s with alopecia areata. Some clones in this sample may be carry-over from other donors' samples.

In this sample, this clonotype turned up a few times. This chain links TRBV6-1 with TRBJ1-1; no firm D call. V was cut by 1 base and J by 8 bases, with 11 bases left in between. The CDR3 is 13 amino acids. Germline V gene sequence: CDR1 MNHNS, CDR2 SASEGT. The CDR3 spells CASSEVGRLEAFF. CDR3 nucleotides: TGTGCCAGCAGTGAAGTGGGGAGGCTGGAAGCTTTCTTT.

This clonotype has at least ten counts. The rearrangement uses TRBV18 and TRBJ2-6; TRBD2 is a possible D gene (6 bases). The CDR3 contains 17 residues. Germline CDR1 and CDR2: KGHSH and LQKENI. The V gene lost 2 bases and the J gene lost 4 bases, with 15 bases spanning the gap. CDR3 protein: CASSPNLLAAGANVLTF. The CDR3, as DNA: TGTGCCAGCTCACCAAACTTACTAGCAGCCGGGGCCAACGTCCTGACTTTC.

This clonotype was picked up many times. This chain connects TRBV4-3 to TRBJ1-2; 12 bases are shared with TRBD1. Unmatched junction bases numbered 7, after V lost 0 bases and J lost 8 bases. CDR1 and CDR2 (germline): LGHNA, YSLEER. CDR3 length equals 16 residues. DNA of the CDR3: TGCGCCAGCAGCCAAGATGTGGGACAGGGGGCTGTAGGCTACACCTTC. As protein: CASSQDVGQGAVGYTF.

This chain connects TRBV9 to TRBJ1-6, with D unclear. V dropped 1 base and J dropped 9 bases, with 11 bases sitting between them. Germline V gene lookup returns CDR1 SGDLS and CDR2 YYNGEE. The CDR3 consists of 14 residues. CDR3 bases: TGTGCCAGCAGCGTAACGGGCGCCTCTTCACCCCTCCACTTT. Its protein product is CASSVTGASSPLHF.

The chain couples TRBV28 to TRBJ1-5; the D is unclear. The CDR3 consists of 13 residues. V was cut by 7 bases and J by 3 bases, with 10 bases left in between. Looked up from germline, CDR1 is MDHEN and CDR2 is SYDVKM. The CDR3: CASKSFSNQPQHF. For the CDR3, the DNA is TGTGCCAGCAAGTCGTTTTCCAATCAGCCCCAGCATTTT.

The rearrangement links TRBV6-2 or TRBV6-3 to TRBJ1-5; 10 bases align to TRBD1. CDR1 and CDR2 (germline): MNHEY, SVGEGT. V lost 4 bases, J lost 3 bases, and 3 bases stayed unmatched. The CDR3 has 15 amino acids. In nucleotides, the CDR3 is TGTGCCAGCAGTTTGACAGGGGGCCACAATCAGCCCCAGCATTTT. This codes for CASSLTGGHNQPQHF.

At least ten counts were recorded for this clonotype. This chain connects TRBV6-1 to TRBJ1-2; D gene unclear. CDR1 is MNHNS, CDR2 SASEGT, per germline. V was trimmed by 6 bases and J by 1 base, leaving 6 bases between them. There are 12 residues in the CDR3. CDR3 nucleotides: TGTGCCAGCAGGCGGGTTAACTATGGCTACACCTTC. This gives the protein CASRRVNYGYTF.

This clonotype was picked up many times. The chain carries TRBV28 and TRBJ2-7; D unclear. The V gene's germline CDR1 is MDHEN and CDR2 SYDVKM. The CDR3 is 15 residues long. V gave up 3 bases and J gave up 2 bases, with 14 bases separating them. CDR3 DNA sequence: TGTGCCAGCAGTTTGGTCTACAGCTTCCCCTACGAGCAGTACTTC. Translated: CASSLVYSFPYEQYF.

V usage is TRBV12-3 or TRBV12-4 and J usage is TRBJ2-5, with D possibly matching TRBD2 (7 bases). The CDR3 is 15 amino acids. V was clipped by 1 base and J by 5 bases, with 14 bases between them. Written as DNA, the CDR3 is TGTGCCAGCAGTTTAGTGGGGGGGCTTGTGGAGACCCAGTACTTC. Protein product: CASSLVGGLVETQYF.

In its sample, this clonotype was seen many times. V is TRBV4-2 and J is TRBJ1-6; 10 bases fit TRBD1. The CDR3 contains 15 residues. Germline CDR1 reads LGHNA; CDR2 reads YNFKEQ. Losses at the gene ends were 4 bases for V and 10 bases for J; bases not matched to a gene: 7. In DNA form, the CDR3 reads TGTGCCAGCAGCCTCGGACAGGGGGAAAGCTCACCCCTCCACTTT. This sequence encodes CASSLGQGESSPLHF.

A note on this clonotype: A much larger clone lies a single base off, so this may be a read error. This chain uses TRBV7-2 with TRBJ1-4; weak D call: TRBD1 (5 bases). CDR3 length equals 15 residues. CDR1 SGHTA and CDR2 FQGNSA come from the germline V gene. This CDR3 is CASSLVVGRDERLFF. The CDR3 DNA is TGTGCCAGCAGCTTAGTTGTTGGCAGGGATGAAAGACTGTTTTTT.

This clonotype appeared a few times. This chain joins TRBV7-2 and TRBJ2-3; D is undetermined. The V gene's germline CDR1 is SGHTA and CDR2 FQGNSA. Trimming left V 1 base short and J 1 base short, with 9 bases between. The CDR3 spans 15 residues. The CDR3 reads CASSLGLDRTDTQYF. The CDR3 DNA sequence: TGTGCCAGCAGCTTAGGCCTAGACCGCACAGATACGCAGTATTTT.

This clonotype was seen at least ten times. The chain is built from TRBV29-1 and TRBJ1-2; tentative D call: TRBD1 (6 bases). There are 14 residues in the CDR3. The germline V gene has CDR1 SQVTM and CDR2 ANQGSEA. V lost 4 bases, J lost 2 bases, and 14 bases lay in between. In DNA form, the CDR3 reads TGCAGCGTTGCCCCGAGACAGGCGAACTATGGCTACACCTTC. This gives the protein CSVAPRQANYGYTF.

The J gene is TRBJ2-1, the V gene TRBV20-1; D may be TRBD2 (6 bases). The CDR3 covers 13 residues. V shed 3 bases and J shed 8 bases, with 14 bases lying between them. The germline V gene encodes CDR1 DFQATT and CDR2 SNEGSKA (reference sequence). The CDR3: CSASGLAMDEQFF. DNA for the CDR3: TGCAGTGCTAGTGGGCTAGCGATGGATGAGCAGTTCTTC.

The chain has TRBV29-1 and TRBJ2-5, with 8 positions matching TRBD1. CDR3 length equals 11 residues. After removal of 8 bases from V and 7 bases from J, the junction contained 6 bases not matched to a gene. In germline, CDR1 is SQVTM, CDR2 ANQGSEA. Here the CDR3 DNA reads TGCAGCTCCGGACAGGGACGGACCCAGTACTTC. It specifies CSSGQGRTQYF.

This chain connects TRBV7-2 to TRBJ2-1; 8 nucleotides agree with TRBD2. With V trimmed by 2 bases and J by 7 bases, 16 bases remained unmatched. CDR3 length: 18 amino acids. Germline V gives CDR1 SGHTA, CDR2 FQGNSA. The chain's CDR3 is CASSLLPQAAGAVNEQFF. The CDR3 nucleotides read TGTGCCAGCAGCTTACTTCCTCAGGCAGCGGGAGCTGTGAATGAGCAGTTCTTC.

This clonotype was observed a handful of times. The rearrangement uses TRBV24-1 and TRBJ2-7; D perhaps matches TRBD1 (6 bases). Germline values: CDR1 KGHDR, CDR2 SFDVKD. This CDR3 comprises 14 residues. V lost 6 bases to trimming and J lost 3 bases, with 14 bases between them. CDR3 protein: CATSLTGSNYEQYF. The CDR3 coding sequence is TGTGCCACCAGTTTGACAGGTTCTAACTACGAGCAGTACTTC.

This clonotype was picked up many times. The J gene is TRBJ1-2, the V gene TRBV24-1; maybe TRBD1 (6 bases). Germline loops: CDR1 KGHDR, CDR2 SFDVKD. The V and J ends lost 4 bases and 10 bases respectively, with 12 bases between them. CDR3 length equals 12 residues. CDR3 in amino acids: CATSDVTGIYTF. The DNA of the CDR3 is TGTGCCACCAGTGACGTTACAGGGATCTACACCTTC.

This clonotype was counted ten times or more. V usage is TRBV15 and J usage is TRBJ2-1; either TRBD1 or TRBD2 may fit D (5 bases each). The germline V and J ends were trimmed by 0 bases and 7 bases, with 13 bases remaining between them. Germline V gene data show CDR1 as LNHNV and CDR2 as YYDKDF (reference sequence). CDR3 size: 15 residues. The CDR3 is CATSRDGTRVNEQFF. CDR3 coding DNA: TGTGCCACCAGCAGAGATGGGACCAGGGTAAATGAGCAGTTCTTC. The whole variable domain, remainder taken from reference TRBV15 and TRBJ2-1, is DAMVIQNPRYQVTQFGKPVTLSCSQTLNHNVMYWYQQKSSQAPKLLFHYYDKDFNNEADTPDNFQSRRPNTSFCFLDIRSPGLGDTAMYLCATSRDGTRVNEQFFGPGTRLTVL.

This clonotype was detected only a few times. The chain links TRBV6-5 to TRBJ1-4; possible D gene TRBD1, 6 bases. The CDR3 has 14 amino acids. The germline gives CDR1 MNHEY, CDR2 SVGAGI. The V and J ends lost 2 bases and 8 bases respectively, with 12 bases between them. CDR3 amino acids: CASSYGHRDEKLFF. CDR3 DNA sequence: TGTGCCAGCAGTTACGGTCACAGGGACGAAAAACTGTTTTTT.

The gene calls are TRBV7-2 and TRBJ2-5; D is uncertain. The ends were cut back, 1 base at V and 0 bases at J, with 6 bases in the middle. The CDR3 contains 14 residues. In germline, CDR1 is SGHTA, CDR2 FQGNSA. The CDR3 reads CASSLVRHQETQYF. The CDR3 nucleotides read TGTGCCAGCAGCTTAGTACGGCACCAAGAGACCCAGTACTTC.

This clonotype has at least ten counts. The chain has TRBV14 and TRBJ2-1; 8 bases agree with TRBD2. This CDR3 is built from 14 residues. CDR1 and CDR2 (germline): SGHDN, FVKESK. Losses at the gene ends were 2 bases for V and 5 bases for J; bases not matched to a gene: 2. The CDR3 protein is CASSQLAGNNEQFF. CDR3 nucleotides: TGTGCCAGCAGCCAACTAGCGGGTAACAATGAGCAGTTCTTC.

The chain carries TRBV4-2 and TRBJ2-7; the match to TRBD2 covers 7 bases. J was trimmed by 0 bases and V by 4 bases; bases with no gene match: 6. The germline V gene encodes CDR1 LGHNA and CDR2 YNFKEQ. This CDR3 has 15 amino acids. The CDR3 region has the DNA TGTGCCAGCAGCCCCTTGGGGGGGGACTCCTACGAGCAGTACTTC. It translates to CASSPLGGDSYEQYF.

This clonotype was seen a handful of times. The CDR3 DNA sequence: TGCGCCAGCAGCCAAGAAGGCTTGGGACCCTATAATTCACCCCTCCACTTT. Residues: CASSQEGLGPYNSPLHF. The chain carries TRBV4-1 and TRBJ1-6; D might be TRBD1 (5 bases). From germline, CDR1 is MGHRA and CDR2 YSYEKL. V was cut by 0 bases and J by 2 bases, with 11 bases left in between. CDR3 size: 17 residues.

This chain links TRBV7-2 with TRBJ2-4; D ambiguous. The CDR3 is 13 residues long. Germline CDR1 is SGHTA and CDR2 is FQGNSA. The V and J ends lost 1 base and 8 bases respectively, with 9 bases between them. CDR3 sequence (DNA): TGTGCCAGCAGCTTAGACGACTGGGACATTCAGTACTTC. Protein: CASSLDDWDIQYF. The variable domain in full, completed from reference TRBV7-2 and TRBJ2-4, reads GAGVSQSPSNKVTEKGKDVELRCDPISGHTALYWYRQSLGQGLEFLIYFQGNSAPDKSGLPSDRFSAERTGGSVSTLTIQRTQQEDSAVYLCASSLDDWDIQYFGAGTRLSVL.

This clonotype appeared many times. This chain uses TRBV29-1 with TRBJ2-3; the D is unclear. The CDR3 extends over 16 amino acids. V was cut by 1 base and J by 0 bases, with 14 bases left in between. Looked up from germline, CDR1 is SQVTM and CDR2 is ANQGSEA. This CDR3 reads CSVEGSTSFSTDTQYF. CDR3 DNA: TGCAGCGTTGAAGGGAGTACGAGTTTTAGCACAGATACGCAGTATTTT.

This clonotype was observed at least ten times. The chain recombines TRBV2 with TRBJ1-1; D may be TRBD1 (5 bases). CDR1 and CDR2 (germline): SNHLY, FYNNEI. V was trimmed by 8 bases and J by 2 bases, leaving 15 bases between them. The CDR3 length is 14 residues. Here the CDR3 DNA reads TGTGCCAGCCGCCCCGGGACGCATAACACTGAAGCTTTCTTT. It translates to CASRPGTHNTEAFF.

On this clonotype: This may come from a read error, since a much larger clone is one base off. The V and J genes are TRBV7-2 and TRBJ2-7; weak D call: TRBD2 (5 bases). The CDR3 has 13 amino acids. The V and J ends lost 5 bases and 3 bases respectively, with 11 bases between them. The germline V gene has CDR1 SGHTA and CDR2 FQGNSA. This CDR3 is CASSHLANYEQYF. In DNA form, the CDR3 reads TGTGCCAGCAGCCACCTAGCCAACTACGAGCAGTACTTC.

As for this clonotype: An end of the junction differs from the germline gene, which may be a read error. The chain has TRBV6-2 or TRBV6-3 and TRBJ1-2, with 10 bases lining up with TRBD1. There are 14 residues in the CDR3. The V gene's germline CDR1 is MNHEY and CDR2 SVGEGT. The CDR3 sequence is CVSSPGTGAYGYTF. In DNA, the CDR3 is TGTGTCAGCAGCCCTGGGACAGGGGCCTATGGCTACACCTTC.

The chain recombines TRBV2 with TRBJ1-2; 8 bases are a match to TRBD1. Trimming at V came to 5 bases and at J to 6 bases, leaving 8 bases not matched to a gene. The CDR3 consists of 14 residues. The germline gives CDR1 SNHLY, CDR2 FYNNEI. The CDR3 coding sequence is TGTGCCAGCAGTATGGACAGGGAGGTCGATGGCTACACCTTC. This codes for CASSMDREVDGYTF.